This entry lists 29 T cell receptor beta chains sequenced from one sample in a study of T-cell memory formation after mild COVID-19. TCRdb passed the 5' RACE reads through MiXCR, listing each CDR3 protein once. The sample consists of 410,000 or so distinct CDR3 sequences, about 25% of them appearing once. Specimen: PBMCs or a T cell subset sorted from them (not recorded which). These receptors came from an adult woman who had mild COVID-19 (a few samples of this study predate the infection). Cell type and time point are not known.

This clonotype was seen more than once but under ten times. The chain uses TRBV5-5 and TRBJ1-5; D perhaps matches TRBD1 (5 bases). V lost 4 bases to trimming and J lost 1 base, with 12 bases between them. Germline V gene data show CDR1 as SGHKS and CDR2 as YYEKEE (reference sequence). This CDR3 is 15 amino acids long. The DNA for the CDR3 is TGTGCCAGCAGCCGGGACCTCGGAAGCAATCAGCCCCAGCATTTT. Protein product: CASSRDLGSNQPQHF.

The chain uses TRBV5-1 and TRBJ2-7; tentatively, D is TRBD2 (5 bases). Per germline, CDR1 SGHRS and CDR2 YFSETQ. V was clipped by 3 bases and J by 0 bases, with 10 bases between them. The CDR3 totals 14 residues. CDR3: CASSSITSSYEQYF. Written as DNA, the CDR3 is TGCGCCAGCAGCTCCATAACTAGCTCCTACGAGCAGTACTTC.

This clonotype was counted between two and nine times. This chain links TRBV5-1 with TRBJ2-5, with 7 bases identical to TRBD2. Germline values: CDR1 SGHRS, CDR2 YFSETQ. The CDR3 runs 14 residues. V trimming: 2 bases; J trimming: 5 bases; junction bases outside the gene matches: 6. CDR3 in amino acids: CASSFGRGTETQYF. The CDR3 DNA reads as TGCGCCAGCAGCTTCGGGCGGGGGACGGAGACCCAGTACTTC.

In its sample, this clonotype was seen a few times. The CDR3 reads CASSLPVSGMANTGELFF. CDR3 sequence (DNA): TGTGCCAGCAGCTTACCCGTATCGGGGATGGCGAACACCGGGGAGCTGTTTTTT. The gene calls are TRBV7-2 and TRBJ2-2; perhaps TRBD2 as D (5 bases). Trimming pared 2 bases from V and 0 bases from J, leaving 16 bases between. Per germline, CDR1 SGHTA and CDR2 FQGNSA. This CDR3 spans 18 amino acids.

The chain has TRBV5-6 and TRBJ1-1; D uncertain. Trimming shortened V by 4 bases and J by 1 base, and 11 bases separated the two germline ends. The CDR3 length is 14 residues. The germline CDR1 and CDR2 sequences are SGHDT and YYEEEE. The CDR3 coding sequence is TGTGCCAGCAGCCCGTTCCGTGCGAACACTGAAGCTTTCTTT. This codes for CASSPFRANTEAFF.

This clonotype came up a few times. This chain joins TRBV5-1 and TRBJ1-1; no reliable D call. V lost 9 bases and J lost 0, with 12 bases in between. Germline CDR1 is SGHRS and CDR2 is YFSETQ. The CDR3 is 13 amino acids. CDR3 loop: CATKSSMNTEAFF. The CDR3 coding sequence is TGCGCCACCAAAAGCAGTATGAACACTGAAGCTTTCTTT.

The V call is TRBV3-1, the J call TRBJ2-1, with unresolved D. V lost 3 bases and J 3 bases, leaving 12 bases between the germline ends. This CDR3 has 15 residues. Germline CDR1 is LGHDT and CDR2 is YNNKEL (reference sequence). CDR3 region: CASSQSRTGYNEQFF. CDR3 coding DNA: TGTGCCAGCAGCCAGTCCCGGACCGGCTACAATGAGCAGTTCTTC.

V usage is TRBV12-3 or TRBV12-4 and J usage is TRBJ2-7; the D gene is possibly TRBD1 (6 bases). The CDR3 totals 16 residues. V lost 5 bases, J lost 2 bases, and 19 bases lay in between. This CDR3 reads CASSLYRAKGAYEQYF. The CDR3 coding sequence is TGTGCCAGCAGTCTCTACAGGGCTAAGGGGGCCTACGAGCAGTACTTC.

A few counts support this clonotype. The V gene is TRBV6-6, the J gene TRBJ2-1; 11 bases line up with TRBD2. CDR3 length equals 15 residues. Germline CDR1 is MNHNY and CDR2 is SVGAGI (reference sequence). Trimming removed 6 bases from V and 2 bases from J; junction bases left unmatched: 3. CDR3 amino acids: CASSRSGGAYNEQFF. CDR3 in DNA: TGTGCCAGCAGCCGTAGCGGGGGGGCCTACAATGAGCAGTTCTTC.

J is TRBJ1-3 and V is TRBV5-1; 9 positions match TRBD1. J was trimmed by 4 bases and V by 2 bases; bases with no gene match: 10. Germline values: CDR1 SGHRS, CDR2 YFSETQ. The CDR3 is 17 amino acids. CDR3 DNA: TGCGCCAGCAGCTTTAATCCCGGGACAGGGTCAGGAAACACCATATATTTT. Encoded protein: CASSFNPGTGSGNTIYF.

V usage is TRBV7-9 and J usage is TRBJ2-1; the D gene could be TRBD1 or TRBD2 (5 bases each). CDR3 length: 16 residues. In germline, CDR1 is SEHNR, CDR2 FQNEAQ (reference sequence). Between the trimmed V and J ends, which lost 5 bases and 4 bases, there was a span of 18 bases. DNA for the CDR3: TGTGCCAGCAGCCCCCGGGACGGGGCCTCATACAATGAGCAGTTCTTC. Protein sequence: CASSPRDGASYNEQFF.

The rearrangement joins TRBV18 to TRBJ2-2; 7 nucleotides align to TRBD2. The germline gives CDR1 KGHSH, CDR2 LQKENI. CDR3 length equals 17 residues. J was trimmed by 1 base and V by 4 bases; bases with no gene match: 9. This CDR3 reads CASSQSSSGLNTGELFF. In DNA, the CDR3 is TGTGCCAGCTCACAGAGCTCTAGCGGTTTGAACACCGGGGAGCTGTTTTTT.

J is TRBJ1-1 and V is TRBV6-1; 7 bases are shared with TRBD1. CDR1 MNHNS and CDR2 SASEGT come from the germline V gene. The CDR3 spans 15 residues. With V trimmed by 6 bases and J by 5 bases, 12 bases remained unmatched. In DNA form, the CDR3 reads TGTGCCAGCAGATACACCCAGGGGGTTGGGACTGAAGCTTTCTTT. Translated: CASRYTQGVGTEAFF.

This clonotype was observed a few times. The genes are TRBV6-5 and TRBJ2-3; 8 bases are a match to TRBD1. Germline V lookup: CDR1 MNHEY, CDR2 SVGAGI. V shed 0 bases and J 4 bases; nucleotides not matched to a gene: 3. The CDR3 is 15 residues long. CDR3 nucleotide sequence: TGTGCCAGCAGTTACTCGAGGACAGGGTCAGATACGCAGTATTTT. It translates to CASSYSRTGSDTQYF.

This clonotype was recorded a few times. This chain links TRBV7-2 with TRBJ2-7, with 9 bases identical to TRBD1. The CDR3 runs 14 residues. The germline CDR1 and CDR2 sequences are SGHTA and FQGNSA. V shed 5 bases, J shed 2 bases, and the junction held 4 bases outside the gene matches. DNA of the CDR3: TGTGCCAGCAGCATACAGGGGGCGACCTACGAGCAGTACTTC. Translated: CASSIQGATYEQYF. The whole variable domain, remainder taken from reference TRBV7-2 and TRBJ2-7, is GAGVSQSPSNKVTEKGKDVELRCDPISGHTALYWYRQSLGQGLEFLIYFQGNSAPDKSGLPSDRFSAERTGGSVSTLTIQRTQQEDSAVYLCASSIQGATYEQYFGPGTRLTVT.

To note about this clonotype: A junction boundary mismatches the germline segment, possibly from a read error. The CDR3 protein is CASGLMVSSSSYNEQFF. CDR3 DNA sequence: TGTGCCAGCGGTTTAATGGTATCCTCAAGCTCCTACAATGAGCAGTTCTTC. The J gene is TRBJ2-1, the V gene TRBV12-3 or TRBV12-4; D gene ambiguous. This CDR3 has 17 amino acids.

V and J are TRBV23-1 and TRBJ1-1, with 10 bases lining up with TRBD1. TRBV23-1 is given ORF status, its function remaining uncertain. V dropped 7 bases and J dropped 4; count of bases not matched to a gene: 3. The CDR3 is made up of 13 amino acids. CDR3 sequence reads: CASTRDRGTEAFF. DNA for the CDR3: TGCGCCAGCACCCGGGACAGGGGCACTGAAGCTTTCTTT.

As to this clonotype: A junction boundary mismatches the germline segment, possibly from a read error. The chain is built from TRBV5-5 and TRBJ2-7; D uncertain. This CDR3 region has 15 residues. Germline CDR1 SGHKS, CDR2 YYEKEE (reference sequence). The CDR3 sequence is CASSLEGSSPTESLF. The CDR3 bases are TGTGCCAGCAGCTTGGAAGGGTCATCGCCGACCGAGTCCCTCTTC.

The rearrangement joins TRBV24-1 to TRBJ2-1; no reliable D call. Deletions cut 8 bases from V and 5 bases from J, with 12 bases between. The CDR3 covers 13 residues. Germline CDR1 reads KGHDR; CDR2 reads SFDVKD. For the CDR3, the DNA is TGTGCCACCAAGCAGACGAACGACAATGAGCAGTTCTTC. Protein sequence: CATKQTNDNEQFF.

V and J are TRBV6-2 or TRBV6-3 and TRBJ1-5, with a weak D call TRBD1 (5 bases). Germline-derived CDR1 and CDR2 are MNHEY and SVGEGT. This CDR3 comprises 14 residues. Trimming took off 0 bases at V and 6 bases at J, with 9 bases between the two ends. The CDR3 loop reads CASSYSGGGQPQHF. CDR3 bases: TGTGCCAGCAGTTACTCCGGGGGTGGTCAGCCCCAGCATTTT.

The gene calls are TRBV5-6 and TRBJ2-2; perhaps TRBD1 as D (6 bases). In germline, CDR1 is SGHDT, CDR2 YYEEEE. CDR3 size: 17 residues. V dropped 0 bases and J dropped 1 base, with 13 bases sitting between them. CDR3 sequence (DNA): TGTGCCAGCAGCTTGGCGAAAGGACAGCTGAACACCGGGGAGCTGTTTTTT. This encodes CASSLAKGQLNTGELFF.

This clonotype was observed a handful of times. The genes are TRBV6-5 and TRBJ1-6, with 10 bases that match TRBD1. Per germline, CDR1 MNHEY and CDR2 SVGAGI. V gave up 7 bases and J gave up 9 bases; unmatched junction bases: 6. The CDR3 sequence is 14 residues long. The CDR3 DNA is TGTGCCAGCACTGACAGGGGGCTCGTTTCACCCCTCCACTTT. Translation gives CASTDRGLVSPLHF.

This clonotype was seen a handful of times. The chain is built from TRBV3-1 and TRBJ2-1; possibly TRBD1 for D (6 bases). The V gene lost 1 base and the J gene lost 13 bases, with 14 bases spanning the gap. This CDR3 is built from 13 residues. The V gene's germline CDR1 is LGHDT and CDR2 YNNKEL (reference sequence). The DNA of the CDR3 is TGTGCCAGCAGCCAAGGCGCCGGGACACCACAGTTCTTC. Its translation: CASSQGAGTPQFF.

A note on this clonotype: At one end the junction does not follow the germline gene, possibly because of a read error. The chain joins TRBV4-1 to TRBJ1-2; no clear D. Germline V gives CDR1 MGHRA, CDR2 YSYEKL. The CDR3 totals 12 residues. The CDR3 DNA reads TGCGCCAGCAGCCAAGTGCTAGGGCGGAAAAACTTC. This sequence encodes CASSQVLGRKNF.

This clonotype was seen only a few times. The chain is built from TRBV7-9 and TRBJ2-6, with D perhaps matching TRBD1 or TRBD2 (5 bases each). Germline CDR1 is SEHNR and CDR2 is FQNEAQ (reference sequence). Trimming took 2 bases from V and 1 from J, leaving 12 bases between them. This CDR3 region has 17 residues. The chain's CDR3 is CASSLSRGVSGANVLTF. The CDR3 bases are TGTGCCAGCAGCTTATCCCGGGGCGTATCTGGGGCCAACGTCCTGACTTTC. The entire variable domain, with the rest obtained from reference TRBV7-9 and TRBJ2-6, is as follows: DTGVSQNPRHKITKRGQNVTFRCDPISEHNRLYWYRQTLGQGPEFLTYFQNEAQLEKSRLLSDRFSAERPKGSFSTLEIQRTEQGDSAMYLCASSLSRGVSGANVLTFGAGSRLTVL.

This clonotype has more than one count but fewer than ten. The rearrangement uses TRBV6-6 and TRBJ2-2; possible D gene TRBD2, 5 bases. Per germline, CDR1 MNHNY and CDR2 SVGAGI (reference sequence). The ends were cut back, 6 bases at V and 4 bases at J, with 15 bases in the middle. The CDR3 consists of 15 residues. The CDR3 spells CASRPSSTGTGELFF. CDR3 sequence (DNA): TGTGCCAGCAGGCCCTCTAGCACTGGCACCGGGGAGCTGTTTTTT.

V gene TRBV7-9 combines with J gene TRBJ1-2; 7 positions agree with TRBD1. From germline, CDR1 is SEHNR and CDR2 FQNEAQ (reference sequence). This CDR3 spans 14 amino acids. Unmatched junction bases numbered 7, after V lost 5 bases and J lost 4 bases. In DNA, the CDR3 is TGTGCCAGCAGCCCAAAGACAGGGATCTATGGCTACACCTTC. Translated: CASSPKTGIYGYTF. The variable domain in full, completed from reference TRBV7-9 and TRBJ1-2, reads DTGVSQNPRHKITKRGQNVTFRCDPISEHNRLYWYRQTLGQGPEFLTYFQNEAQLEKSRLLSDRFSAERPKGSFSTLEIQRTEQGDSAMYLCASSPKTGIYGYTFGSGTRLTVV.

CDR3: CASSDPRKETEAFF. The CDR3 nucleotides read TGTGCCAGCAGTGACCCGAGGAAGGAGACTGAAGCTTTCTTT. The genes are TRBV6-1 and TRBJ1-1; D unclear. V was cut by 3 bases and J by 5 bases, with 13 bases left in between. CDR1 and CDR2 from the germline V gene are MNHNS and SASEGT. CDR3 length equals 14 residues.

This clonotype was seen a few times. The chain carries TRBV10-3 and TRBJ2-1; 11 bases are shared with TRBD1. Trimming removed 0 bases from V and 10 bases from J; junction bases left unmatched: 5. The CDR3 spans 15 residues. Germline V gene data show CDR1 as ENHRY and CDR2 as SYGVKD. The CDR3 bases are TGTGCCATCAGTGAGTCTGGGACAGGGGGAGGGGAGCAGTTCTTC. It yields the protein CAISESGTGGGEQFF.